A single sample is the source of the 18 T cell receptor beta chains below, sequenced in a study of T-cell reconstitution after alpha-beta-depleted transplantation in children. During its preparation, the TCRbeta library received unique molecular identifiers. TCRdb itself ran the PCR reads through MiXCR, one entry per CDR3 protein. In the table there are about 610,000 distinct CDR3 sequences, 10% to 13% of which are singletons. The source material was PBMCs from the stem cell graft donor, sampled from the stem cell graft. The source is a human donor who donated a stem cell graft to a child with acute myeloid leukemia.

The chain recombines TRBV5-1 with TRBJ2-1, with 13 nucleotides matching TRBD2. The V and J ends lost 3 bases and 7 bases, in that order; junction bases with no gene match: 4. CDR1 and CDR2 from the germline V gene are SGHRS and YFSETQ. The CDR3 totals 15 residues. The CDR3 protein is CASSWTSGRENEQFF. In nucleotides, the CDR3 is TGCGCCAGCAGCTGGACTAGCGGGAGAGAAAATGAGCAGTTCTTC.

This chain connects TRBV20-1 to TRBJ2-1; TRBD1 is a possible D gene (8 bases). Trimming took 6 bases from V and 5 from J, leaving 17 bases between them. The CDR3 covers 14 residues. Germline V CDR1 and CDR2: DFQATT, SNEGSKA (reference sequence). CDR3 region: CSATQGAGDNEQFF. The CDR3 DNA follows: TGCAGTGCGACCCAGGGGGCGGGGGACAATGAGCAGTTCTTC.

This clonotype was counted between two and nine times. The chain couples TRBV4-3 to TRBJ2-1; 9 bases agree with TRBD2. This CDR3 comprises 17 residues. The V gene's germline CDR1 is LGHNA and CDR2 YSLEER. V lost 4 bases, J lost 5 bases, and 12 bases stayed unmatched. The CDR3 bases are TGCGCCAGCAGCCGGGATAGCGGGAGCAGGATGGACAATGAGCAGTTCTTC. Encoded protein: CASSRDSGSRMDNEQFF.

This clonotype was detected only a few times. CDR3 sequence: CASSYSIGGGSPLHF. The CDR3 nucleotides read TGTGCCAGCAGTTACTCGATCGGGGGCGGGTCACCCCTCCACTTT. The J gene is TRBJ1-6, the V gene TRBV6-5; tentatively, D is TRBD1 (6 bases). The CDR3 spans 15 residues. Trimming left V 0 bases short and J 10 bases short, with 13 bases between. The germline gives CDR1 MNHEY, CDR2 SVGAGI.

This clonotype was observed at least ten times. The rearrangement links TRBV20-1 to TRBJ2-3; 11 bases map to TRBD2. The CDR3 runs 15 residues. V was pared by 5 bases and J by 3 bases, with 7 bases of the junction left unmatched. Germline assignment: CDR1 DFQATT and CDR2 SNEGSKA (reference sequence). CDR3 DNA: TGCAGTGCTTACCCTAGCGGGAGGAAGACAGATACGCAGTATTTT. Protein product: CSAYPSGRKTDTQYF.

This clonotype was detected ten times or more. The chain couples TRBV9 to TRBJ2-1; 13 nucleotides align to TRBD2. Germline trimming cut 3 bases from V and 4 bases from J; bases unmatched to any gene: 4. The CDR3 length is 16 residues. The germline V gene has CDR1 SGDLS and CDR2 YYNGEE. The CDR3 nucleotides are TGTGCCAGCAGCGGCGGACTAGCGGGAGAGTACAATGAGCAGTTCTTC. Its translation is CASSGGLAGEYNEQFF. Drawing the rest from reference TRBV9 and TRBJ2-1, the complete variable domain is DSGVTQTPKHLITATGQRVTLRCSPRSGDLSVYWYQQSLDQGLQFLIQYYNGEERAKGNILERFSAQQFPDLHSELNLSSLELGDSALYFCASSGGLAGEYNEQFFGPGTRLTVL.

This clonotype was seen a handful of times. This chain connects TRBV5-1 to TRBJ2-5; possibly TRBD1 for D (5 bases). V was cut by 0 bases and J by 5 bases, with 8 bases left in between. CDR1 and CDR2 from the germline V gene are SGHRS and YFSETQ. The CDR3 consists of 13 residues. This chain's CDR3 is CASSLEGAETQYF. In nucleotides, the CDR3 is TGCGCCAGCAGCTTGGAAGGGGCCGAGACCCAGTACTTC.

This clonotype was counted only a few times. The V call is TRBV28, the J call TRBJ2-1; D is uncertain. The CDR3 is 15 residues long. The germline CDR1 and CDR2 sequences are MDHEN and SYDVKM. V shed 3 bases and J shed 7 bases, with 16 bases lying between them. CDR3 DNA sequence: TGTGCCAGCAGTTTCATCGGCCAACCTAATAATGAGCAGTTCTTC. It is translated as CASSFIGQPNNEQFF.

The rearrangement uses TRBV28 and TRBJ2-7; either TRBD1 or TRBD2 may supply D (5 bases each). The germline V gene encodes CDR1 MDHEN and CDR2 SYDVKM. The V end was cut by 6 bases, the J end by 5 bases, with 14 bases between. CDR3 size: 13 residues. DNA of the CDR3: TGTGCCAGCAGCCAGACCATGGGGGACGAGCAGTACTTC. It is translated as CASSQTMGDEQYF.

In this sample, this clonotype turned up a few times. This CDR3 reads CASTLTSGRYEQYF. CDR3 in DNA: TGTGCCAGCACCCTGACTAGCGGGAGATACGAGCAGTACTTC. J is TRBJ2-7 and V is TRBV12-3 or TRBV12-4; TRBD2 matches 12 bases. The CDR3 contains 14 residues. V trimming: 7 bases; J trimming: 4 bases; junction bases outside the gene matches: 5.

The CDR3 DNA follows: TGTGCCAGCAGCTCCCCCGGACTAGCGGGAGATCCTTCCGATGAGCAGTTCTTC. This codes for CASSSPGLAGDPSDEQFF. V is TRBV11-1 and J is TRBJ2-1; TRBD2 matches at 13 bases. The CDR3 length is 18 residues. CDR1 and CDR2 (germline): SGHAT, FQDESV (reference sequence). Trimming took 4 bases from V and 8 from J; bases not matched to a gene: 14.

J is TRBJ1-2 and V is TRBV7-2; 7 bases match TRBD1. The CDR3 is made up of 13 amino acids. Germline V gene sequence: CDR1 SGHTA, CDR2 FQGNSA. Trimming took 5 bases from V and 4 from J; bases not matched to a gene: 4. The DNA of the CDR3 is TGTGCCAGCAGCCTCAGGGGGACCTATGGCTACACCTTC. This codes for CASSLRGTYGYTF.

This clonotype was detected ten times or more. The chain uses TRBV20-1 and TRBJ2-7; 11 bases map to TRBD2. CDR1 is DFQATT, CDR2 SNEGSKA, per germline (reference sequence). The CDR3 runs 16 residues. Losses at the gene ends were 1 base for V and 5 bases for J; bases not matched to a gene: 10. CDR3 region: CSARGVLAGVGNEQYF. In DNA form, the CDR3 reads TGCAGTGCTAGAGGGGTACTAGCGGGAGTAGGCAACGAGCAGTACTTC.

This clonotype has more than one count but fewer than ten. The CDR3 region is CASTLPGLAGEQFF. As DNA, the CDR3 is TGTGCCAGCACCCTCCCGGGACTAGCGGGTGAGCAGTTCTTC. The gene calls are TRBV6-2 or TRBV6-3 and TRBJ2-1; 12 nucleotides line up with TRBD2. J was trimmed by 9 bases and V by 7 bases; bases with no gene match: 7. This CDR3 is built from 14 residues. Germline V gene data show CDR1 as MNHEY and CDR2 as SVGEGT.

The V call is TRBV30, the J call TRBJ2-1; D remains unclear. The V end lost 4 bases, the J end lost 9 bases, and 13 bases lay between the germline ends. The germline V gene has CDR1 GTSNPN and CDR2 SVGIG (reference sequence). This CDR3 has 12 amino acids. CDR3 amino acids: CAWTISGVEQFF. The DNA for the CDR3 is TGTGCCTGGACCATAAGTGGCGTTGAGCAGTTCTTC.

This rearrangement joins TRBV9 to TRBJ2-1, with 7 bases that match TRBD2. J lost 1 base, V lost 0 bases, and 7 bases had no gene match. Per the germline V gene, CDR1 is SGDLS and CDR2 is YYNGEE. There are 17 residues in the CDR3. In nucleotides, the CDR3 is TGTGCCAGCAGCGTAGTCGTCGGGGGGTCGTCCTACAATGAGCAGTTCTTC. It is translated as CASSVVVGGSSYNEQFF.

The rearrangement joins TRBV7-2 to TRBJ2-2; 7 positions agree with TRBD2. Germline assignment: CDR1 SGHTA and CDR2 FQGNSA. CDR3 length: 16 residues. Losses at the gene ends were 5 bases for V and 6 bases for J; bases not matched to a gene: 12. CDR3 DNA: TGTGCCAGCAGCCCTGACGTTGGGAGGGCCGCCGGGGAGCTGTTTTTT. Translation: CASSPDVGRAAGELFF.

The CDR3 loop reads CSAGGLASYEQYF. The CDR3 nucleotides read TGCAGTGCGGGGGGGCTAGCCTCCTACGAGCAGTACTTC. The chain is built from TRBV20-1 and TRBJ2-7; D perhaps matches TRBD2 (7 bases). The CDR3 extends over 13 amino acids. V lost 6 bases to trimming and J lost 0 bases, with 12 bases between them. Germline CDR1 reads DFQATT; CDR2 reads SNEGSKA (reference sequence).